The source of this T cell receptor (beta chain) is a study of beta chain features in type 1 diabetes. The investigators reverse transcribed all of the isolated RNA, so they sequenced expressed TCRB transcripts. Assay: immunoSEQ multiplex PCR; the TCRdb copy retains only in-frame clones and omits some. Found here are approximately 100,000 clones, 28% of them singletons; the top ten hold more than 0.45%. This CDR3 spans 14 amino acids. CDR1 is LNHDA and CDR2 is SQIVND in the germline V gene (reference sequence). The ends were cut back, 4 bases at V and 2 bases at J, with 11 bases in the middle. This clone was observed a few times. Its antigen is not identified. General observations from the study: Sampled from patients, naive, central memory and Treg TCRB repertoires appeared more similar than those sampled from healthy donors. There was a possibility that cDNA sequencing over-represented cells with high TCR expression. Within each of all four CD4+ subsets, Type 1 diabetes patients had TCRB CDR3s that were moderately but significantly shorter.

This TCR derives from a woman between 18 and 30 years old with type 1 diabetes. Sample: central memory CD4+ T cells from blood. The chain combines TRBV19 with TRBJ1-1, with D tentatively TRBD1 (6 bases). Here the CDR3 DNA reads TGTGCCAGTAGTACCGGACAGCTAAACACTGAAGCTTTCTTT. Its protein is CASSTGQLNTEAFF.